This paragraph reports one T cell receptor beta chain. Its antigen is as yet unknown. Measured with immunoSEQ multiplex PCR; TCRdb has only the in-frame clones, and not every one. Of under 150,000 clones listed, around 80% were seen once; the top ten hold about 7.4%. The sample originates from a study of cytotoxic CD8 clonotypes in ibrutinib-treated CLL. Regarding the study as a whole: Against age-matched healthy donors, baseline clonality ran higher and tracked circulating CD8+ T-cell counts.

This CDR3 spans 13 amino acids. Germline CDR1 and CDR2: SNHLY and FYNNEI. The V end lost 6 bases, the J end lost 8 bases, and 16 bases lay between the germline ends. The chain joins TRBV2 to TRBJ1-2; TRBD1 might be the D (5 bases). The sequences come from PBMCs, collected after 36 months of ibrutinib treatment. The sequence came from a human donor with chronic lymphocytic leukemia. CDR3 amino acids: CASRGDGARGYTF. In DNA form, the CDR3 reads TGTGCCAGCAGGGGGGACGGCGCACGGGGCTACACCTTC. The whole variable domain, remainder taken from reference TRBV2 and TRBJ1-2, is EPEVTQTPSHQVTQMGQEVILRCVPISNHLYFYWYRQILGQKVEFLVSFYNNEISEKSEIFDDQFSVERPDGSNFTLKIRSTKLEDSAMYFCASRGDGARGYTFGSGTRLTVV.